This T cell receptor (beta chain) was captured by sequencing in a study of blood T cells in healthy people across ages. The study's findings and limits: Both naive CD4+ cell counts and diversity were greater in long-lived donors than in aged donors.

This CDR3 spans 15 amino acids. The V and J ends lost 6 bases and 0 bases respectively, with 14 bases between them. Germline V gives CDR1 DFQATT, CDR2 SNEGSKA (reference sequence). Sample-barcoded 5' priming and a J-beta primer mix drove a second PCR of roughly 7 to 11 cycles. Every cDNA molecule bore a tag from a template-switch adaptor containing 12 random nucleotides. TCRdb passed the 5' RACE reads through MiXCR, listing each CDR3 protein once. The top ten clones hold about 22% of a sample with some 750,000 distinct CDR3 sequences, around a fifth of them seen once. This clonotype was counted only a few times. The antigen remains undetermined.

The TCR originated in an older man in good health. The sequenced sample consisted of blood. The chain uses TRBV20-1 and TRBJ1-4; D not resolved. The CDR3 region is CSAPPRGATNEKLFF. The CDR3 nucleotides are TGCAGTGCCCCCCCAAGAGGTGCAACTAATGAAAAACTGTTTTTT.